A single sample gave rise to the 27 T cell receptor beta chains below, sequenced in a study of spatial heterogeneity in lung cancer. Time point meaning: sample taken at primary tumor resection. Whole RNA, isolated from tumor, nontumor lung or frozen PBMC, was sequenced without prior sorting. Each CDR3 protein gets one entry after TCRdb re-called the 5' RACE reads with MiXCR. The sample carries some 47,000 distinct CDR3 sequences, 7.6% recorded once. The material sequenced was PBMCs, taken at surgery. The source is a female donor with early-stage non-small cell lung cancer.

This clonotype has only a few counts. The chain combines TRBV7-8 with TRBJ1-5; D gene ambiguous. Germline CDR1 is SGHVS and CDR2 is FQNEAQ. Trimming cost V 6 bases and J 9 bases, with 18 bases left between them. The CDR3 totals 14 residues. The CDR3 is CASSPNAVPGPQHF. The CDR3 coding sequence is TGTGCCAGCAGTCCCAATGCGGTCCCAGGGCCCCAGCATTTT.

This clonotype was detected many times. The gene calls are TRBV15 and TRBJ2-5, with a tentative D call TRBD2 (6 bases). Germline CDR1 is LNHNV and CDR2 is YYDKDF (reference sequence). This CDR3 contains 15 residues. V lost 1 base to trimming and J lost 2 bases, with 11 bases between them. CDR3 coding DNA: TGTGCCACCAGCAGAGGGGGGGTCGGTCAAGAGACCCAGTACTTC. Protein product: CATSRGGVGQETQYF.

This clonotype was seen many times. This sequence joins TRBV4-2 and TRBJ2-7; a possible D gene is TRBD2 (5 bases). Germline-derived CDR1 and CDR2 are LGHNA and YNFKEQ. V was clipped by 4 bases and J by 3 bases, with 16 bases between them. The CDR3 spans 15 residues. For the CDR3, the DNA is TGTGCCAGCAGCCTCCGGGGAGAACTAGACTACGAGCAGTACTTC. Translating gives CASSLRGELDYEQYF.

This clonotype was detected only a few times. J is TRBJ1-1 and V is TRBV20-1; 7 bases match TRBD1. The germline V gene has CDR1 DFQATT and CDR2 SNEGSKA (reference sequence). This CDR3 has 15 amino acids. V trimming: 4 bases; J trimming: 5 bases; junction bases outside the gene matches: 13. CDR3: CSATLGDRTSTEAFF. DNA for the CDR3: TGCAGTGCTACCCTTGGGGACAGAACGAGTACTGAAGCTTTCTTT.

This clonotype is categorized as medium-sized. CDR3 DNA sequence: TGTGCCAGTAATCTGGAGGGTTTGGCTAGCGGGGAGCTGTTTTTT. Translated, it gives CASNLEGLASGELFF. The rearrangement links TRBV19 to TRBJ2-2; a weak D match, TRBD2 (6 bases). Trimming took off 7 bases at V and 7 bases at J, with 19 bases between the two ends. Germline-derived CDR1 and CDR2 are LNHDA and SQIVND (reference sequence). The CDR3 runs 15 residues.

This clonotype was picked up many times. The chain employs TRBV11-1 and TRBJ2-2; 13 bases agree with TRBD2. The CDR3 runs 18 residues. V was clipped by 5 bases and J by 0 bases; unmatched bases: 6. Germline-derived CDR1 and CDR2 are SGHAT and FQDESV (reference sequence). The chain's CDR3 is CASSPGLAGASNTGELFF. The CDR3 DNA is TGTGCCAGCAGCCCTGGACTAGCGGGGGCCTCGAACACCGGGGAGCTGTTTTTT.

A few counts support this clonotype. The chain carries TRBV9 and TRBJ2-7; D remains ambiguous. The CDR3 extends over 14 amino acids. The V and J ends lost 0 bases and 2 bases respectively, with 9 bases between them. Germline assignment: CDR1 SGDLS and CDR2 YYNGEE. Here the CDR3 DNA reads TGTGCCAGCAGCGTAGGGTCTACTGCCTACGAGCAGTACTTC. Residues: CASSVGSTAYEQYF.

This clonotype showed up many times. The rearrangement joins TRBV3-1 to TRBJ2-3; 7 bases fit TRBD2. Germline trimming cut 1 base from V and 2 bases from J; bases unmatched to any gene: 9. Germline CDR1 LGHDT, CDR2 YNNKEL (reference sequence). CDR3 length: 17 amino acids. CDR3 sequence reads: CASSQAGSGAYTDTQYF. CDR3 nucleotide sequence: TGTGCCAGCAGCCAAGCGGGCAGCGGGGCTTACACAGATACGCAGTATTTT.

V and J are TRBV12-3 or TRBV12-4 and TRBJ1-6; D is unclear. The length of the CDR3 is 13 residues. The V gene lost 6 bases and the J gene lost 7 bases, with 10 bases spanning the gap. The CDR3 DNA is TGTGCCAGCAGCCCGATCCGGAATTCACCCCTCCACTTT. It is translated as CASSPIRNSPLHF.

The rearrangement uses TRBV2 and TRBJ2-7; D is unresolved. Trimming cost V 10 bases and J 2 bases, with 9 bases left between them. Germline V gives CDR1 SNHLY, CDR2 FYNNEI. CDR3 length: 11 residues. CDR3 coding DNA: TGTGCCACCCGACGAGCCTACGAGCAGTACTTC. Translating gives CATRRAYEQYF. The full variable domain, rest sourced from reference TRBV2 and TRBJ2-7, is EPEVTQTPSHQVTQMGQEVILRCVPISNHLYFYWYRQILGQKVEFLVSFYNNEISEKSEIFDDQFSVERPDGSNFTLKIRSTKLEDSAMYFCATRRAYEQYFGPGTRLTVT.

This clonotype was recorded at least ten times. In DNA form, the CDR3 reads TGCAGCGTTGCGACAGGGTTCGAGCAGTACTTC. Its translation is CSVATGFEQYF. The J gene is TRBJ2-7, the V gene TRBV29-1, with TRBD1 matching 7 bases. The CDR3 has 11 amino acids. The V gene's germline CDR1 is SQVTM and CDR2 ANQGSEA. J lost 6 bases, V lost 4 bases, and 3 bases had no gene match.

This clonotype was found many times. The chain has TRBV7-8 and TRBJ2-3; the D gene is possibly TRBD1 (7 bases). From germline, CDR1 is SGHVS and CDR2 FQNEAQ. V gave up 2 bases and J gave up 6 bases, with 12 bases separating them. The CDR3 runs 14 residues. CDR3 amino acids: CASSLQGGQDTQYF. The DNA of the CDR3 is TGTGCCAGCAGCTTACAGGGGGGTCAGGATACGCAGTATTTT.

DNA of the CDR3: TGCGCCAGCAGCCACGACCAGTATAATTCACCCCTCCACTTT. This codes for CASSHDQYNSPLHF. The chain joins TRBV4-1 to TRBJ1-6; D call uncertain. The CDR3 contains 14 residues. Germline values: CDR1 MGHRA, CDR2 YSYEKL. The ends were cut back, 3 bases at V and 4 bases at J, with 7 bases in the middle.

The chain combines TRBV9 with TRBJ2-2, with 9 bases lining up with TRBD2. V shed 2 bases, J shed 2 bases, and the junction held 7 bases outside the gene matches. The CDR3 has 17 residues. The V gene's germline CDR1 is SGDLS and CDR2 YYNGEE. CDR3 nucleotides: TGTGCCAGCAGCGTGATAGCGGGGGATCTTAACACCGGGGAGCTGTTTTTT. Its translation: CASSVIAGDLNTGELFF.

The sample holds many counts of this clonotype. The chain joins TRBV9 to TRBJ2-3; D assignment may be TRBD1 or TRBD2 (5 bases each). Deletions cut 2 bases from V and 3 bases from J, with 10 bases between. The CDR3 is made up of 14 amino acids. Germline V gene data show CDR1 as SGDLS and CDR2 as YYNGEE. CDR3 region: CASSVGPDTDTQYF. The CDR3 DNA is TGTGCCAGCAGCGTGGGACCAGATACAGATACGCAGTATTTT. Based on the CDR3 plus reference TRBV9 and TRBJ2-3, the full variable domain is DSGVTQTPKHLITATGQRVTLRCSPRSGDLSVYWYQQSLDQGLQFLIQYYNGEERAKGNILERFSAQQFPDLHSELNLSSLELGDSALYFCASSVGPDTDTQYFGPGTRLTVL.

The chain carries TRBV20-1 and TRBJ2-7; 7 bases are shared with TRBD1. This CDR3 contains 15 residues. After removal of 1 base from V and 4 bases from J, the junction contained 10 bases not matched to a gene. Per the germline V gene, CDR1 is DFQATT and CDR2 is SNEGSKA (reference sequence). In DNA, the CDR3 is TGCAGTGCTAGAGGCCCCAAGGGGGCCGTATACGAGCAGTACTTC. Translated: CSARGPKGAVYEQYF.

This clonotype came up many times. V usage is TRBV6-1 and J usage is TRBJ2-3, with a weak D call TRBD2 (5 bases). Germline CDR1 reads MNHNS; CDR2 reads SASEGT. This CDR3 is 14 amino acids long. V was trimmed by 6 bases and J by 6 bases, leaving 16 bases between them. CDR3 region: CASSPLALTDTQYF. The CDR3 DNA is TGTGCCAGCAGCCCCCTAGCTCTGACCGATACGCAGTATTTT.

This clonotype was detected ten times or more. J is TRBJ1-2 and V is TRBV6-5; 9 bases fit TRBD1. V lost 4 bases, J lost 5 bases, and 14 bases stayed unmatched. The CDR3 spans 17 residues. Germline V gene lookup returns CDR1 MNHEY and CDR2 SVGAGI. The CDR3 sequence: CASSSTPGQGTIYGYTF. CDR3 DNA sequence: TGTGCCAGCAGTTCAACTCCGGGACAGGGAACGATTTATGGCTACACCTTC.

This rearrangement joins TRBV9 to TRBJ2-1; D not certain. Germline V gene data show CDR1 as SGDLS and CDR2 as YYNGEE. This CDR3 is 14 amino acids long. Trimming stripped 4 bases from V and 1 base from J, with 9 bases between. In DNA form, the CDR3 reads TGTGCCAGCAGCACAGAGGCGTCCTACAATGAGCAGTTCTTC. Amino acid sequence: CASSTEASYNEQFF.

This clonotype was seen more than once but under ten times. The CDR3 region has the DNA TGTGCCAGCAGCGCCGACAGGGGGAATGAAAAACTGTTTTTT. Amino acid sequence: CASSADRGNEKLFF. The chain joins TRBV3-2 to TRBJ1-4; the D segment call TRBD1 is taken from the table without a DNA check. TRBV3-2 is a pseudogene locus. This CDR3 has 14 amino acids.

The chain recombines TRBV4-3 with TRBJ1-4; 9 bases fit TRBD1. V was clipped by 3 bases and J by 6 bases; unmatched bases: 8. The length of the CDR3 is 16 residues. Germline-derived CDR1 and CDR2 are LGHNA and YSLEER. The CDR3 here is CASSQNHRGRDEKLFF. The CDR3 coding sequence is TGCGCCAGCAGCCAGAACCACAGGGGGCGAGATGAAAAACTGTTTTTT.

Concerning this clonotype: The CDR3 does not end in the conserved phenylalanine or tryptophan, so this is likely a read error. The V call is TRBV5-4, the J call TRBJ2-7; 7 bases are a match to TRBD1. Germline values: CDR1 SGHNT, CDR2 YYREEE (reference sequence). The junction had 15 bases not matched to a gene; V was cut back by 5 bases and J by 4 bases. This CDR3 contains 16 residues. CDR3 amino acids: CASSLGARTGVYEQYS. The CDR3 coding sequence is TGTGCCAGCAGTCTTGGAGCCCGGACAGGCGTATACGAGCAGTACTCC.

This clonotype appeared a few times. The CDR3: CASSLNYAGGSSYNEQFF. CDR3 in DNA: TGTGCCAGCAGCTTAAATTACGCGGGGGGAAGCTCCTACAATGAGCAGTTCTTC. This chain connects TRBV7-2 to TRBJ2-1; TRBD2 aligns across 8 bases. Losses at the gene ends were 2 bases for V and 0 bases for J; bases not matched to a gene: 9. Germline assignment: CDR1 SGHTA and CDR2 FQGNSA. CDR3 length equals 18 residues.

The rearrangement links TRBV21-1 to TRBJ1-5; TRBD1, as called in the table, went unchecked against the DNA. TRBV21-1 represents a pseudogene. The CDR3 sequence is 17 residues long. In nucleotides, the CDR3 is TGTGCCAGCAACCAAAGGGGGTCCGGGACAGGGAATCAGCCCCAGCATTTT. Its protein is CASNQRGSGTGNQPQHF.

Ten or more counts support this clonotype. The V call is TRBV4-2, the J call TRBJ2-1, with D possibly matching TRBD2 (6 bases). Germline lookup yields CDR1 LGHNA and CDR2 YNFKEQ. The CDR3 runs 15 residues. V dropped 0 bases and J dropped 5 bases, with 11 bases sitting between them. CDR3 protein: CASSQDLAPDNEQFF. The DNA for the CDR3 is TGTGCCAGCAGCCAAGATCTAGCGCCGGACAATGAGCAGTTCTTC.

This clonotype was observed a few times. This chain connects TRBV27 to TRBJ1-5; the D is unclear. The CDR3 is 14 residues long. Trimming removed 3 bases from V and 3 bases from J, with 9 bases in between. CDR1 and CDR2 (germline): MNHEY, SMNVEV (reference sequence). The CDR3 coding sequence is TGTGCCAGCAGTTTCGGACTCTCCAATCAGCCCCAGCATTTT. Translation: CASSFGLSNQPQHF.

This clonotype was observed a handful of times. This chain connects TRBV6-2 or TRBV6-3 to TRBJ2-7; D is undetermined. Germline loops: CDR1 MNHEY, CDR2 SVGEGT. The CDR3 loop spans 14 amino acids. V was pared by 0 bases and J by 6 bases, with 12 bases between. In DNA form, the CDR3 reads TGTGCCAGCAGTTACTCGATGGACGGTAGCGAGCAGTACTTC. The encoded protein is CASSYSMDGSEQYF.